This T cell receptor beta chain was identified during a study of cytomegalovirus exposure and HLA in healthy donors. Trimming pared 6 bases from V and 7 bases from J, leaving 13 bases between. From germline, CDR1 is SGHTA and CDR2 FQGNSA. This CDR3 is 13 amino acids long. Primers included in the PCR were 60 Vbeta and 13 Jbeta primers. TCRdb's table, derived via immunoSEQ multiplex PCR, lists solely in-frame clones and lacks some. The data hold about 190,000 clones, with over 70% observed a single time. Sequenced sample: PBMCs. The clonotype was recovered from a man aged 50-60 years in good health and CMV-seronegative. The chain joins TRBV7-2 to TRBJ1-5; TRBD1 is a possible D gene (6 bases). The CDR3 DNA reads as TGTGCCAGCAGTACAGGGTTTAGCCAGCCCCAGCATTTT. It is translated as CASSTGFSQPQHF.